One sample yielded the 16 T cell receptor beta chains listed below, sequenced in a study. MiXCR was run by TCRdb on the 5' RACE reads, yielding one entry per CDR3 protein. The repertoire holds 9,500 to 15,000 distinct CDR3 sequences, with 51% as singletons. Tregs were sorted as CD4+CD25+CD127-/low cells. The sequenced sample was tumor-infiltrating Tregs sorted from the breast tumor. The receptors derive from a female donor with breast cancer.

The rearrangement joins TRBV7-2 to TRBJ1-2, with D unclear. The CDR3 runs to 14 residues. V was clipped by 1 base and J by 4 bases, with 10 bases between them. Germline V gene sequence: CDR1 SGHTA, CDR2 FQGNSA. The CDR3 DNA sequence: TGTGCCAGCAGCTTAGGGGTACAGAGCTATGGCTACACCTTC. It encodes CASSLGVQSYGYTF. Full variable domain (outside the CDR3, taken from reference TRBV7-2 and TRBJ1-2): GAGVSQSPSNKVTEKGKDVELRCDPISGHTALYWYRQSLGQGLEFLIYFQGNSAPDKSGLPSDRFSAERTGGSVSTLTIQRTQQEDSAVYLCASSLGVQSYGYTFGSGTRLTVV.

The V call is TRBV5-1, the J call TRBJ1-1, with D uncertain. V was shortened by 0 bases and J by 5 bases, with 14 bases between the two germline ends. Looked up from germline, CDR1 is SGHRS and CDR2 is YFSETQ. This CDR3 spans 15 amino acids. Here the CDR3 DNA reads TGCGCCAGCAGCTTGGCCCTGGGAGGGCTTACTGAAGCTTTCTTT. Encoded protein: CASSLALGGLTEAFF.

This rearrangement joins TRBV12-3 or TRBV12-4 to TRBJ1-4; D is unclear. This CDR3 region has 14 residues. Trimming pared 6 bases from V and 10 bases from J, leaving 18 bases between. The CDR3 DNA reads TGTGCCAGCAGCCTAGACCAATCGGGCGGAAAACTGTTTTTT. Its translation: CASSLDQSGGKLFF.

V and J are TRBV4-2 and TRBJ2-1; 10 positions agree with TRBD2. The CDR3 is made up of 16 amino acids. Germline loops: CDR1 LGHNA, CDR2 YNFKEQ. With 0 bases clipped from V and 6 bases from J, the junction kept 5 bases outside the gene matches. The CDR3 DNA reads TGTGCCAGCAGCCAAGACCAACTAGCGGGGCTCAATGAGCAGTTCTTC. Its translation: CASSQDQLAGLNEQFF.

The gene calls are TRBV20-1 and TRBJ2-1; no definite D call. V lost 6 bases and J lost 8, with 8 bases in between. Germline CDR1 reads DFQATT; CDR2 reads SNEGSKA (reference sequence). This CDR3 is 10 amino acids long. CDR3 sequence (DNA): TGCAGTGCCTCGTGGGATGAGCAGTTCTTC. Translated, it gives CSASWDEQFF.

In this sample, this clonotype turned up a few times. CDR3 sequence reads: CASSSSRGQNIQYF. CDR3 bases: TGTGCCAGCAGCTCGTCTCGGGGTCAAAACATTCAGTACTTC. The V gene is TRBV11-3, the J gene TRBJ2-4, with D possibly being TRBD2 (5 bases). Looked up from germline, CDR1 is SGHNT and CDR2 is YENEEA. The CDR3 has 14 residues. Between the trimmed V and J ends, which lost 4 bases and 5 bases, there was a span of 12 bases.

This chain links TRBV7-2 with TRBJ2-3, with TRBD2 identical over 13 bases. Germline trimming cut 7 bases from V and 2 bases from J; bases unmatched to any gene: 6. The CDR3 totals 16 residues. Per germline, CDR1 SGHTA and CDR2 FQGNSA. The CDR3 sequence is CASTTGTSGNTDTQYF. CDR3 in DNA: TGTGCCAGCACTACAGGGACTAGCGGGAACACAGATACGCAGTATTTT.

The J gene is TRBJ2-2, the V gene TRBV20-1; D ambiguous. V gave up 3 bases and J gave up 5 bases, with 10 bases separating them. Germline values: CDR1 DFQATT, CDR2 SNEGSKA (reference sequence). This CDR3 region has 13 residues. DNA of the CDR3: TGCAGTGCTAGTTTGCCCGATACCGGGGAGCTGTTTTTT. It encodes CSASLPDTGELFF.

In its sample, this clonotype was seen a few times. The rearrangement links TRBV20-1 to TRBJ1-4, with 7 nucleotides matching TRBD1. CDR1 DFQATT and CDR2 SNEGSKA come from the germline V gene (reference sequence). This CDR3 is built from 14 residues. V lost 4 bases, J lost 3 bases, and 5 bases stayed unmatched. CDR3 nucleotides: TGCAGTGCTACAGGGGGTCGGTCTAATGAAAAACTGTTTTTT. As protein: CSATGGRSNEKLFF.

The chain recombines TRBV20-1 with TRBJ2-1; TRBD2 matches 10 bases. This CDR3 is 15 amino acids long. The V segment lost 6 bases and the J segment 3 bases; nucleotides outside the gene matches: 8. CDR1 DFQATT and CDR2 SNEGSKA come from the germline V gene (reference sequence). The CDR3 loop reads CSANKLAGNYNEQFF. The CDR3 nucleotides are TGCAGTGCAAACAAACTAGCGGGAAACTACAATGAGCAGTTCTTC.

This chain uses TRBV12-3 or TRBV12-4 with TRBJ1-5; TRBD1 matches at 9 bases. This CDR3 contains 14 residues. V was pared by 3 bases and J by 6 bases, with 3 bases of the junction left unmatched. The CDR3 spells CASSFTGGGQPQHF. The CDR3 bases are TGTGCCAGCAGTTTCACAGGGGGCGGTCAGCCCCAGCATTTT.

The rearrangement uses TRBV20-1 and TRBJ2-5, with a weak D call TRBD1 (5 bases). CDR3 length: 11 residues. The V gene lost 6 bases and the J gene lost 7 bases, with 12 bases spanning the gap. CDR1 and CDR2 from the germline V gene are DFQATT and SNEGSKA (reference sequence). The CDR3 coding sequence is TGCAGTGCCTCAACCCAGGGGACCCAGTACTTC. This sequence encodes CSASTQGTQYF.

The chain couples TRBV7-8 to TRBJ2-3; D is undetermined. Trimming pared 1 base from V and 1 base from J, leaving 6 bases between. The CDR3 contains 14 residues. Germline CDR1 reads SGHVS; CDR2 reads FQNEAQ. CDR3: CASSLVSGTDTQYF. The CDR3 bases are TGTGCCAGCAGCTTAGTGTCGGGCACAGATACGCAGTATTTT.

In DNA form, the CDR3 reads TGCAGTGCGGATCAGGACAGGGAAGCTTTCTTT. Translated: CSADQDREAFF. The chain couples TRBV20-1 to TRBJ1-1; the match to TRBD1 covers 7 bases. Trimming cost V 6 bases and J 8 bases; bases outside gene matches: 6. Germline assignment: CDR1 DFQATT and CDR2 SNEGSKA (reference sequence). The CDR3 covers 11 residues.

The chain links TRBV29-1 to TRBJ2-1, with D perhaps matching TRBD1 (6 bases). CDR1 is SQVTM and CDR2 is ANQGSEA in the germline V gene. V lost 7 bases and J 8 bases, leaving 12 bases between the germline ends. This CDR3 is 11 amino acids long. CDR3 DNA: TGCAGCGGAGACAGGTTCGATGAGCAGTTCTTC. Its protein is CSGDRFDEQFF.

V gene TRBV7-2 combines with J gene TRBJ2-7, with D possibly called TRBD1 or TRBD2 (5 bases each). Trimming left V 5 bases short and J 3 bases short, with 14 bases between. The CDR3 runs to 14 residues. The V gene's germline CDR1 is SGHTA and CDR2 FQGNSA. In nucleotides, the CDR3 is TGTGCCAGCAGCCATGGGACGGCCCTCTACGAGCAGTACGTC. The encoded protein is CASSHGTALYEQYV.